These T cell receptor beta chains were read from a single sample in a study of blood T cell repertoires in COVID-19. Here immunoSEQ multiplex PCR was the method, and the copy in TCRdb shows in-frame clones only, minus some. The repertoire holds about 370,000 clones, with around 89% as singletons. The sequencing sample was made of PBMCs or T cells enriched from blood (not recorded which). The receptors shown here come from a man between 18 and 29 years old who had recovered from COVID-19. Each CDR3 is given with its conserved first and last residue. Each record gives: D gene, V gene, J gene, clone size, CDR3 length, CDR3 DNA, CDR3 protein. The D gene is left open where the match is weak. Rows may omit the clone size; those that give it use once, few, many or a size class.

>-|TRBV7-2|TRBJ1-1|-|15
TGTGCCAGCAGCTTAGTAGTGGGGCAACTCACTGAAGCTTTCTTT
CASSLVVGQLTEAFF
>TRBD1|TRBV11-2|TRBJ1-2|-|15
TGTGCCAGCAGCTTAGCGACAGGGAAGGTCGATGGCTACACCTTC
CASSLATGKVDGYTF
>-|TRBV10-3|TRBJ2-1|-|14
TGTGCCATCAGTGAGTCGACCGGGAACAATGAGCAGTTCTTC
CAISESTGNNEQFF
>-|TRBV5-6|TRBJ1-2|few|15
TGTGCCAGCAGCTACACCAGGGATAGGGTCTATGGCTACACCTTC
CASSYTRDRVYGYTF
>TRBD1|TRBV18|TRBJ2-5|-|15
TGTGCCAGCTCAACCAGGACAGGGACCCAAGAGACCCAGTACTTC
CASSTRTGTQETQYF
>-|TRBV9|TRBJ2-3|-|15
TGTGCCAGCAGCCCAGGGCCTAGCGGCACAGATACGCAGTATTTT
CASSPGPSGTDTQYF
>-|TRBV3-1/TRBV3-2|TRBJ2-5|-|13
TGTGCCAGCAGCCCCCGGGAAGCGAAGACCCAGTACTTC
CASSPREAKTQYF
>-|TRBV5-6|TRBJ2-5|-|15
TGTGCCAGCAGCTTGAAAAGAGCCTTACAAGAGACCCAGTACTTC
CASSLKRALQETQYF
>-|TRBV9|TRBJ1-2|-|16
TGTGCCAGCAGCGTAGCCTCCTGGACAGAAAGTGGTGGCTACACCTTC
CASSVASWTESGGYTF
>-|TRBV10-3|TRBJ2-1|-|14
TGTGCCATCGACCAGGGACCGCACCGGGGGGAGCAGTTCTTC
CAIDQGPHRGEQFF
>-|TRBV6-2/TRBV6-3|TRBJ1-1|-|13
TGTGCCAGCAGTTACGGCTGGAACACTGAAGCTTTCTTT
CASSYGWNTEAFF
>TRBD2|TRBV7-9|TRBJ2-7|-|13
TGTGCCAGCAACTCCGGGACTAGTCTCCCGCAGTACTTC
CASNSGTSLPQYF
>TRBD2|TRBV27|TRBJ2-7|-|15
TGTGCCAGCAGTGGATTGGGGACTAGCTCCTACGAGCAGTACTTC
CASSGLGTSSYEQYF
>-|TRBV6-5|TRBJ2-2|-|15
TGTGCCAGCAGGCTAAGCGGGTTAAACACCGGGGAGCTGTTTTTT
CASRLSGLNTGELFF
>TRBD2|TRBV7-2|TRBJ2-3|-|13
TGTGCCAGCGGGACTACCTTCACAGATACGCAGTATTTT
CASGTTFTDTQYF
>-|TRBV12-2|TRBJ2-2|-|16
TGTGCAAGTCGCCTAGCCCGGGACTGGAACACCGGGGAGCTGTTTTTT
CASRLARDWNTGELFF
>TRBD1|TRBV5-1|TRBJ2-3|-|16
TGCGCCAGCAGCTTTTGGACAGGGGGCCCCCCAGATACGCAGTATTTT
CASSFWTGGPPDTQYF
>-|TRBV12-3/TRBV12-4|TRBJ2-1|-|11
TGTGCCAGCAGCCCTAGTCATGAGCAGTTCTTC
CASSPSHEQFF
>TRBD1|TRBV3-1/TRBV3-2|TRBJ1-1|-|14
TGTGCCAGCAGATTCCCGGGACAGTTTCCTGAAGCTTTCTTT
CASRFPGQFPEAFF
>-|TRBV29-1|TRBJ2-3|few|15
TGCAGCGTTGTCCCGAACCCCACTAGCACAGATACGCAGTATTTT
CSVVPNPTSTDTQYF
>-|TRBV19|TRBJ2-1|once|16
TGTGCCAGTAGCACCAGTGAGCGGCCTATGCGGGATGAGCAGTTCTTC
CASSTSERPMRDEQFF
>-|TRBV5-4|TRBJ2-5|-|14
TGTGCCAGCAGCTTGTGGGGGCCGGGGGAGACCCAGTACTTC
CASSLWGPGETQYF
>-|TRBV12-5|TRBJ2-1|-|12
TGTGCTAGTGGCTCACTGGCGGGTGAGCAGTTCTTC
CASGSLAGEQFF
>-|TRBV20-1|TRBJ2-7|few|10
TGCAGTGCCGAGCCCTACGAGCAGTACTTC
CSAEPYEQYF
>-|TRBV29-1|TRBJ2-1|-|12
TGCAGCGTTGCAGGGACTGTGGATGAGCAGTTCTTC
CSVAGTVDEQFF